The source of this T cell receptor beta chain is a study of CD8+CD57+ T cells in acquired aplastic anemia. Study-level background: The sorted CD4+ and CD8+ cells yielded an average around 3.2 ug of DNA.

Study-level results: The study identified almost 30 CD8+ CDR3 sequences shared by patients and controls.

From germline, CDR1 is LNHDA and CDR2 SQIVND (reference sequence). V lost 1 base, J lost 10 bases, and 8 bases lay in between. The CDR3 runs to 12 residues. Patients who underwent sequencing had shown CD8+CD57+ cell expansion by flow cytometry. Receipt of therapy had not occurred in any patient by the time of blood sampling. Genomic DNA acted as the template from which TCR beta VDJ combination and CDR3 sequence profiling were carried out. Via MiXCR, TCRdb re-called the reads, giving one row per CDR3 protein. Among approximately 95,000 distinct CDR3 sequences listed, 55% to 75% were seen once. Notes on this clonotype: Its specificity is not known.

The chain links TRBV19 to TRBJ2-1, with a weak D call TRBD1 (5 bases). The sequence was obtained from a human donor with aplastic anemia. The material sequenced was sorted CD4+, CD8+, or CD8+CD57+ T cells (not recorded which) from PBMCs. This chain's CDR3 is CASSIAGLEQFF. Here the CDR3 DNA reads TGTGCCAGTAGTATAGCAGGGCTCGAGCAGTTCTTC.